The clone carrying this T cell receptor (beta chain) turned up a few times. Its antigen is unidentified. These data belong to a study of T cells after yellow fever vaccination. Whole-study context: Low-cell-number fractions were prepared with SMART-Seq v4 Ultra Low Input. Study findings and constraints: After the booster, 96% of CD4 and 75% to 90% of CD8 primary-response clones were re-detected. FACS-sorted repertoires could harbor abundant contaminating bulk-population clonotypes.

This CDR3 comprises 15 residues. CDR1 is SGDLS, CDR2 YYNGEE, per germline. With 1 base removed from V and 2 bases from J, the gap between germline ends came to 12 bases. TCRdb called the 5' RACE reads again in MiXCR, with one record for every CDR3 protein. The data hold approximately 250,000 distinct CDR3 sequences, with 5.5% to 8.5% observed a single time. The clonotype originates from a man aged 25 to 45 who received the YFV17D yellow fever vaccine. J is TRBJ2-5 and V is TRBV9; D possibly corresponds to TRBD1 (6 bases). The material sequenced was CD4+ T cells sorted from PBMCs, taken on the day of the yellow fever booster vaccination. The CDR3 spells CASSVSGVTQETQYF. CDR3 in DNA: TGTGCCAGCAGCGTATCAGGGGTAACACAAGAGACCCAGTACTTC. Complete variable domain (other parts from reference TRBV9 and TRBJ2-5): DSGVTQTPKHLITATGQRVTLRCSPRSGDLSVYWYQQSLDQGLQFLIQYYNGEERAKGNILERFSAQQFPDLHSELNLSSLELGDSALYFCASSVSGVTQETQYFGPGTRLLVL.